This T cell receptor (beta chain) was recovered during a study of T-cell reconstitution after alpha-beta-depleted transplantation in children. Trimming shortened V by 2 bases and J by 0 bases, and 5 bases separated the two germline ends. Germline loops: CDR1 DFQATT, CDR2 SNEGSKA (reference sequence). The length of the CDR3 is 14 residues. Preparation of the TCRbeta library used unique molecular identifiers. TCRdb passed the PCR reads through MiXCR, listing each CDR3 protein once. The sample includes about 610,000 distinct CDR3 sequences, over 9.5% of them seen just once. The material was PBMCs from the stem cell graft donor, obtained from the stem cell graft. This chain connects TRBV20-1 to TRBJ2-6, with D unresolved. The TCR was taken from a human donor who donated a stem cell graft to a child with acute myeloid leukemia. CDR3 residues: CSARPSSGANVLTF. DNA for the CDR3: TGCAGTGCTAGACCGAGCTCTGGGGCCAACGTCCTGACTTTC.